This TCR beta chain came from a study of cytomegalovirus exposure and HLA in healthy donors. Study-wide findings and caveats: CMV serostatus alone was available as immune exposure information.

Of note for this clone: What it binds is unknown.

The germline V gene encodes CDR1 MNHNS and CDR2 SASEGT. V lost 0 bases and J lost 10, with 10 bases in between. The CDR3 totals 13 residues. PCR employed 60 Vbeta and 13 Jbeta primers. This table comes from immunoSEQ multiplex PCR, and its TCRdb copy is limited to in-frame clones, with some not included. The table records about 93,000 clones, over 75% of them present only once. The sample consisted of PBMCs. The chain carries TRBV6-1 and TRBJ2-1, with D unresolved. The receptor's source is a boy between 10 and 17 years old in good health and CMV-seronegative. This CDR3 reads CASSEALLREQFF. The DNA for the CDR3 is TGTGCCAGCAGTGAAGCGCTTCTCAGAGAGCAGTTCTTC.